This T cell receptor (beta chain) was profiled in a study of T cell responses to AZD1222 COVID-19 vaccine. Study details: Investigators merged groups given second doses at roughly 4 or roughly 12 weeks.

Trimming left V 6 bases short and J 7 bases short, with 18 bases between. The CDR3 has 15 residues. CDR1 and CDR2 (germline): MNHEY, SVGAGI. A word on this clone: Its cognate antigen is unknown.

Sequenced by immunoSEQ multiplex PCR; TCRdb stores in-frame clones only, minus some. The sample contains under 150,000 clones, approximately 88% of which appear only once. Study-wide points: The repertoires were collected only after the peak T cell response.

Here the sequenced sample was peripheral blood, taken on day 0 of AZD1222 vaccination. The rearrangement uses TRBV6-5 and TRBJ1-4; D gene uncertain. The source is an adult in good health. The CDR3 DNA reads as TGTGCCAGCAGCTCCTCAACAGCGCGCATTGAAAAACTGTTTTTT. Protein sequence: CASSSSTARIEKLFF.